These 19 T cell receptor beta chains originate from one sample sequenced in a study of blood T cell repertoires in COVID-19. Sequencing used immunoSEQ multiplex PCR; TCRdb keeps in-frame clones, though not all of them. The repertoire holds some 290,000 clones, with about 90% as singletons. Sequencing was done on a sample of peripheral blood. These TCRs come from a woman aged 45-59 years who had recovered from COVID-19.

This chain links TRBV10-3 with TRBJ2-1, with 7 bases lining up with TRBD1. CDR3 length: 12 residues. J was trimmed by 7 bases and V by 10 bases; bases with no gene match: 7. Germline CDR1 and CDR2: ENHRY and SYGVKD. The CDR3 protein is CATSDRENEQFF. The DNA for the CDR3 is TGTGCCACTTCAGACAGGGAGAATGAGCAGTTCTTC.

The V and J genes are TRBV27 and TRBJ1-1, with D possibly being TRBD1 (6 bases). The CDR3 is made up of 14 amino acids. The ends were cut back, 2 bases at V and 1 base at J, with 8 bases in the middle. In germline, CDR1 is MNHEY, CDR2 SMNVEV (reference sequence). CDR3 protein: CASSLTGSNTEAFF. CDR3 nucleotide sequence: TGTGCCAGCAGTTTAACAGGGTCGAACACTGAAGCTTTCTTT.

This clone was found once. The chain recombines TRBV9 with TRBJ2-1; TRBD1 agrees at 10 bases. Trimming removed 3 bases from V and 6 bases from J; junction bases left unmatched: 9. CDR1 SGDLS and CDR2 YYNGEE come from the germline V gene. The CDR3 is 16 residues long. The CDR3 region is CASSATGTGAGNEQFF. CDR3 DNA: TGTGCCAGCAGCGCCACCGGGACAGGGGCAGGCAATGAGCAGTTCTTC.

This chain links TRBV5-1 with TRBJ2-4, with D perhaps matching TRBD2 (5 bases). There are 17 residues in the CDR3. V was shortened by 5 bases and J by 2 bases, with 20 bases between the two germline ends. Germline values: CDR1 SGHRS, CDR2 YFSETQ. CDR3 nucleotides: TGCGCCAGCAGTTCGGGTGTCGCGGGCCGGACCAAAAACATTCAGTACTTC. Its protein is CASSSGVAGRTKNIQYF.

This chain connects TRBV5-1 to TRBJ1-2; no clear D. There are 14 residues in the CDR3. In germline, CDR1 is SGHRS, CDR2 YFSETQ. The V and J ends lost 1 base and 2 bases respectively, with 9 bases between them. The DNA of the CDR3 is TGCGCCAGCAGCTTGAATCCGGGAAACTATGGCTACACCTTC. It translates to CASSLNPGNYGYTF.

The V gene is TRBV7-2, the J gene TRBJ2-5; TRBD1 matches at 9 bases. After removal of 5 bases from V and 5 bases from J, the junction contained 6 bases not matched to a gene. Germline V gene lookup returns CDR1 SGHTA and CDR2 FQGNSA. The CDR3 is 14 amino acids. CDR3 residues: CASSVDRGWETQYF. The CDR3 DNA reads as TGTGCCAGCAGCGTGGACAGGGGTTGGGAGACCCAGTACTTC.

The V and J genes are TRBV27 and TRBJ1-4, with D possibly being TRBD1 (6 bases). Germline V gives CDR1 MNHEY, CDR2 SMNVEV (reference sequence). This CDR3 has 14 amino acids. Trimming removed 3 bases from V and 7 bases from J, with 12 bases in between. CDR3 sequence (DNA): TGTGCCAGCAGTTTCACAGGGATGGGTGAAAAACTGTTTTTT. This sequence encodes CASSFTGMGEKLFF.

This clone was counted a single time. V and J are TRBV14 and TRBJ2-7; D unclear. The CDR3 contains 12 residues. V shed 1 base and J shed 9 bases, with 10 bases lying between them. Germline lookup yields CDR1 SGHDN and CDR2 FVKESK. This chain's CDR3 is CASSQGQVPQYF. CDR3 sequence (DNA): TGTGCCAGCAGCCAAGGACAAGTACCGCAGTACTTC.

The chain recombines TRBV2 with TRBJ1-3; the D gene is possibly TRBD1 (5 bases). V was shortened by 6 bases and J by 2 bases, with 14 bases between the two germline ends. The CDR3 contains 15 residues. Germline loops: CDR1 SNHLY, CDR2 FYNNEI. The CDR3 coding sequence is TGTGCCAGCAGCCTCCAGGGCCCGCCTGGAAACACCATATATTTT. Its protein product is CASSLQGPPGNTIYF.

Written as DNA, the CDR3 is TGTGCCAGCAGCTTCGACAGGGGGGATGGCTACACCTTC. Translating it yields CASSFDRGDGYTF. The J gene is TRBJ1-2, the V gene TRBV12-3 or TRBV12-4; 9 positions agree with TRBD1. There are 13 residues in the CDR3. V trimming: 6 bases; J trimming: 6 bases; junction bases outside the gene matches: 5.

J is TRBJ1-2 and V is TRBV7-9; D ambiguous. CDR1 is SEHNR, CDR2 FQNEAQ, per germline (reference sequence). V was pared by 1 base and J by 3 bases, with 9 bases between. This CDR3 has 14 residues. CDR3 in DNA: TGTGCCAGCAGCTTAGGGGCCTCGGACTATGGCTACACCTTC. Translating it yields CASSLGASDYGYTF. The full variable domain, its missing parts supplied by reference TRBV7-9 and TRBJ1-2, is DTGVSQNPRHKITKRGQNVTFRCDPISEHNRLYWYRQTLGQGPEFLTYFQNEAQLEKSRLLSDRFSAERPKGSFSTLEIQRTEQGDSAMYLCASSLGASDYGYTFGSGTRLTVV.

The chain joins TRBV29-1 to TRBJ1-1; a possible D gene is TRBD1 (5 bases). The germline gives CDR1 SQVTM, CDR2 ANQGSEA. Trimming pared 7 bases from V and 1 base from J, leaving 10 bases between. The CDR3 runs to 12 residues. The CDR3 nucleotides read TGCAGCGCCCGACAGACGAACACTGAAGCTTTCTTT. This gives the protein CSARQTNTEAFF.

The chain couples TRBV5-1 to TRBJ1-2; 8 nucleotides line up with TRBD1. J was trimmed by 7 bases and V by 0 bases; bases with no gene match: 8. This CDR3 is 15 amino acids long. Germline assignment: CDR1 SGHRS and CDR2 YFSETQ. The CDR3 DNA reads as TGCGCCAGCAGCTTGGGAGGACAGGGCGTGGGTGGCTACACCTTC. This sequence encodes CASSLGGQGVGGYTF.

This CDR3 is CASSFNRRDSYDEQFF. The CDR3 region has the DNA TGTGCCAGCAGTTTTAATCGCCGGGACTCCTATGATGAGCAGTTCTTC. The rearrangement links TRBV28 to TRBJ2-1, with D possibly TRBD2 on 6 matching bases. In germline, CDR1 is MDHEN, CDR2 SYDVKM. CDR3 length: 16 amino acids. Trimming pared 3 bases from V and 8 bases from J, leaving 20 bases between.

CDR3 coding DNA: TGTGCCAGCAGCCCTACAGGTTCCCAAGAGACCCAGTACTTC. Translation gives CASSPTGSQETQYF. V and J are TRBV27 and TRBJ2-5, with D possibly matching TRBD1 (5 bases). Germline V gives CDR1 MNHEY, CDR2 SMNVEV (reference sequence). This CDR3 is 14 amino acids long. The ends were cut back, 6 bases at V and 1 base at J, with 12 bases in the middle.

The CDR3 nucleotides are TGTGCCAGCAGTACCTGGGGACAGGGGGCCGGTGGCTACACCTTC. Its protein product is CASSTWGQGAGGYTF. The chain links TRBV6-2 or TRBV6-3 to TRBJ1-2, with TRBD1 matching over 12 bases. Trimming at V came to 5 bases and at J to 7 bases, leaving 8 bases not matched to a gene. This CDR3 spans 15 amino acids. Germline CDR1 MNHEY, CDR2 SVGEGT.

The V gene is TRBV28, the J gene TRBJ1-3; D gene ambiguous. CDR3 size: 18 residues. Germline loops: CDR1 MDHEN, CDR2 SYDVKM. Deletions cut 4 bases from V and 0 bases from J, with 19 bases between. In DNA, the CDR3 is TGTGCCAGCAGTTCCCCGGGAGGGCGGCATTACTCTGGAAACACCATATATTTT. It translates to CASSSPGGRHYSGNTIYF.

This rearrangement joins TRBV16 to TRBJ1-1, with TRBD1 identical over 10 bases. Germline assignment: CDR1 KGHSY and CDR2 FQNENV. The CDR3 is 14 amino acids. Germline trimming cut 4 bases from V and 3 bases from J; bases unmatched to any gene: 2. CDR3 region: CASSPGTGDTEAFF. DNA of the CDR3: TGTGCCAGCAGCCCCGGGACAGGGGACACTGAAGCTTTCTTT.

The chain recombines TRBV4-1 with TRBJ2-7, with a tentative D call TRBD2 (5 bases). From germline, CDR1 is MGHRA and CDR2 YSYEKL. The CDR3 is made up of 15 amino acids. The germline V and J ends were trimmed by 0 bases and 3 bases, with 12 bases remaining between them. The CDR3 DNA sequence: TGCGCCAGCAGCCAAGATCTGAACGGAGGCTACGAGCAGTACTTC. Translation: CASSQDLNGGYEQYF.